The present TCR beta chain was sequenced within a study of blood T cell repertoires in COVID-19. Study-wide context: Collection of acute and convalescent COVID-19 samples took place in the United States, Italy and Spain. From T cells, B-cell-depleted T cells, or PBMCs came the material, which was cDNA or gDNA.

In the original workflow: Amplification of reference gene primers was used by the study to estimate nucleated cell counts. The protocol was immunoSEQ multiplex PCR, while the TCRdb copy is restricted to in-frame clones and leaves out a portion. D and trimming come from the DNA, and the V and J calls and clone size come from that table. The sample includes some 220,000 clones, roughly 85% seen only once; the top ten take 2.9%. The CDR3 has 15 amino acids. The V end lost 0 bases, the J end lost 6 bases, and 14 bases lay between the germline ends. Germline V gene lookup returns CDR1 SGHTA and CDR2 FQGNSA.

The chain uses TRBV7-2 and TRBJ2-5; perhaps TRBD2 as D (6 bases). The clonotype originates from a man aged 45 to 65 who had recovered from COVID-19. The specimen was peripheral blood. The CDR3 here is CASSLASEGSKTQYF. CDR3 sequence (DNA): TGTGCCAGCAGCTTAGCGTCGGAGGGCTCGAAGACCCAGTACTTC.